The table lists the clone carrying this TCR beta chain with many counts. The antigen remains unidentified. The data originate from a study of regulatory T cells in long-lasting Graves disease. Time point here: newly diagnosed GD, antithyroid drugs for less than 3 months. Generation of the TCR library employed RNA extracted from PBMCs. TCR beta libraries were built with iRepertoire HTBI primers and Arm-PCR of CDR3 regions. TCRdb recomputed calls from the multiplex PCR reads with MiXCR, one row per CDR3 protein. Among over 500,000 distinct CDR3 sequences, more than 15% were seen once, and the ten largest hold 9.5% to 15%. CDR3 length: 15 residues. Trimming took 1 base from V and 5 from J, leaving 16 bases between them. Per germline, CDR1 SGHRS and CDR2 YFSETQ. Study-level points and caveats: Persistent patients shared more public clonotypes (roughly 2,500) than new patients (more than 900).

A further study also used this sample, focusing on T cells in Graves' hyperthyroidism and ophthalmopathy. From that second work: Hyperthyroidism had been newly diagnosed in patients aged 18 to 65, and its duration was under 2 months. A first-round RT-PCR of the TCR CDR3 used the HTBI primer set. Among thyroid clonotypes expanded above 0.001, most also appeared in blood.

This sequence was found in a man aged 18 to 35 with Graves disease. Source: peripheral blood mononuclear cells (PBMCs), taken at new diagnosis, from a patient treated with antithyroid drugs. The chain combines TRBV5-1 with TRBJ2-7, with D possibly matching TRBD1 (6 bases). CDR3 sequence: CASSLPGGGYDEQYF. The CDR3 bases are TGCGCCAGCAGCTTGCCGGGTGGGGGCTACGACGAGCAGTACTTC.